This T cell receptor (beta chain) was identified during a study of Ad26.COV2.S vaccination and SARS-CoV-2 variants. Across the whole study: Within the COV1001 Ad26.COV2.S trial arm, the donor was enrolled. Study-wide results and caveats: People who got the vaccine had more spike-specific TCR breadth than people who got placebo. The TCR breadth and depth analyses may have understated or missed part of the total T cell responses.

V lost 0 bases and J lost 2, with 11 bases in between. In germline, CDR1 is SGDLS, CDR2 YYNGEE. This CDR3 comprises 15 residues. Treatment indicated: over 15 received Ad26.COV2.S at low or high dose, single or two shots; roughly 5 received placebo; per-sample allocation not given. On day 63 after the first injection, vaccine and placebo recipients gave samples. Within Boston, the person who donated was an adult of 18-55 years. Details on this clone: Its target is unknown.

Produced via immunoSEQ multiplex PCR; TCRdb's table is partial and in-frame only. The sample consists of approximately 350,000 clones, roughly four fifths of them appearing once. The material sequenced was peripheral blood, taken in a trial of Ad26.COV2.S vaccine versus placebo. The chain recombines TRBV9 with TRBJ1-2; D might be TRBD1 (5 bases). This TCR derives from a person aged 18 to 65 who received the Ad26.COV2.S COVID-19 vaccine or a placebo. The CDR3 region is CASSVATTVNYGYTF. In DNA form, the CDR3 reads TGTGCCAGCAGCGTAGCTACGACAGTCAACTATGGCTACACCTTC. The complete variable domain, with remaining parts taken from reference TRBV9 and TRBJ1-2, reads DSGVTQTPKHLITATGQRVTLRCSPRSGDLSVYWYQQSLDQGLQFLIQYYNGEERAKGNILERFSAQQFPDLHSELNLSSLELGDSALYFCASSVATTVNYGYTFGSGTRLTVV.